What follows describes a single TCR beta chain. The target antigen is unknown. The data belong to a study of T cell responses to AZD1222 COVID-19 vaccine. The CDR3 totals 11 residues. V was trimmed by 2 bases and J by 8 bases, leaving 7 bases between them. The germline V gene encodes CDR1 SGHKS and CDR2 YYEKEE (reference sequence). Points from the study as a whole: Mapped onto spike, vaccine-associated CD4 TCRs spanned it and were dominant at 160-218 and 743-854. Baseline seropositivity characterized only a handful of AZD1222 recipients. White British ancestry dominated among donors, who included more females, and clonal diversity was possibly underestimated.

TCRdb's copy holds only in-frame clones and misses some; the assay was immunoSEQ multiplex PCR. Of about 180,000 clones in the sample, about nine tenths are singletons; the top ten hold more than 1.5%. The rearrangement links TRBV5-5 to TRBJ1-1, with a weak D call TRBD1 (6 bases). The sequence was obtained from an adult who received the AZD1222 COVID-19 vaccine. The source was peripheral blood, collected 28 days after the second AZD1222 dose. CDR3 bases: TGTGCCAGCAGCTTCGGGACAGAAGCTTTCTTT. As protein: CASSFGTEAFF.